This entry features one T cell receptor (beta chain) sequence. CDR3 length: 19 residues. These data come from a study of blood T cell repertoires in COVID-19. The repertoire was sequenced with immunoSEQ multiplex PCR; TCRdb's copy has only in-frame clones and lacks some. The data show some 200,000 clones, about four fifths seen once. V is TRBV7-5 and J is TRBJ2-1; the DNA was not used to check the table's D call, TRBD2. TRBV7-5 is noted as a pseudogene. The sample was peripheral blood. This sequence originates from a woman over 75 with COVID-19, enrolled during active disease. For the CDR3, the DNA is TGTGCCAGAAGCTTAGTGGCTAGCGGGAGGTTACGCTCCTACAATGAGCAGTTCTTC. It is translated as CARSLVASGRLRSYNEQFF.